Following are 7 T cell receptor beta chains from one sample sequenced in a study of cytomegalovirus exposure and HLA in healthy donors. Both 60 Vbeta primers and 13 Jbeta primers went into the PCR. This table comes from immunoSEQ multiplex PCR, and its TCRdb copy is limited to in-frame clones, with some not included. The profile shows roughly 150,000 clones, 80% to 90% of them singletons. Input material: PBMCs. These receptor sequences come from a woman younger than 35 in good health and CMV-seronegative.

The rearrangement uses TRBV6-1 and TRBJ1-2, with D possibly matching TRBD1 (5 bases). The germline gives CDR1 MNHNS, CDR2 SASEGT. The CDR3 has 13 amino acids. Trimming took 1 base from V and 5 from J, leaving 8 bases between them. For the CDR3, the DNA is TGTGCCAGCAGTGAAGAGGGGTATTATGGCTACACCTTC. Translated, it gives CASSEEGYYGYTF.

The chain is built from TRBV5-1 and TRBJ2-5; tentatively, D is TRBD2 (5 bases). Looked up from germline, CDR1 is SGHRS and CDR2 is YFSETQ. Between the trimmed V and J ends, which lost 5 bases and 5 bases, there was a span of 22 bases. The CDR3 runs 16 residues. CDR3 protein: CASRPGRGYSAETQYF. The CDR3, as DNA: TGCGCCAGCAGGCCTGGCCGGGGTTATTCGGCGGAGACCCAGTACTTC.

The chain employs TRBV19 and TRBJ2-1; D is unresolved. Trimming took off 3 bases at V and 3 bases at J, with 12 bases between the two ends. The V gene's germline CDR1 is LNHDA and CDR2 SQIVND (reference sequence). The CDR3 consists of 15 residues. The DNA for the CDR3 is TGTGCCAGTAGTATGTTCGACTCAAGCTACAATGAGCAGTTCTTC. Translating it yields CASSMFDSSYNEQFF.

This chain uses TRBV4-2 with TRBJ2-7; TRBD2 matches 15 bases. In germline, CDR1 is LGHNA, CDR2 YNFKEQ. This CDR3 region has 18 residues. V lost 3 bases to trimming and J lost 6 bases; unmatched junction nucleotides: 12. CDR3 sequence (DNA): TGTGCCAGCAGCCAGGGGGGACTAGCGGGGGGCGGCCCGCCCGAGCAGTACTTC. Translated, it gives CASSQGGLAGGGPPEQYF.

The J gene is TRBJ2-1, the V gene TRBV7-9; D possibly corresponds to TRBD2 (5 bases). The V end was cut by 3 bases, the J end by 6 bases, with 15 bases between. CDR3 length: 15 amino acids. Germline lookup yields CDR1 SEHNR and CDR2 FQNEAQ (reference sequence). Here the CDR3 DNA reads TGTGCCAGCAGCTTGTTAGACTACTATAGCAATGAGCAGTTCTTC. This translates into CASSLLDYYSNEQFF.

The V call is TRBV30, the J call TRBJ1-4; D is possibly TRBD1 (5 bases). Trimming took 2 bases from V and 5 from J, leaving 15 bases between them. In germline, CDR1 is GTSNPN, CDR2 SVGIG (reference sequence). This CDR3 has 15 amino acids. The CDR3 region has the DNA TGTGCCTGGAGTCTGGGGTGGGGCTCGAATGAAAAACTGTTTTTT. Translating gives CAWSLGWGSNEKLFF.

The V gene is TRBV13, the J gene TRBJ2-1, with D perhaps matching TRBD2 (6 bases). V was clipped by 1 base and J by 0 bases, with 10 bases between them. This CDR3 spans 16 amino acids. Germline lookup yields CDR1 PRHDT and CDR2 FYEKMQ (reference sequence). The CDR3: CASSLDGTSSYNEQFF. CDR3 nucleotides: TGTGCCAGCAGCTTAGATGGGACTTCCTCCTACAATGAGCAGTTCTTC.